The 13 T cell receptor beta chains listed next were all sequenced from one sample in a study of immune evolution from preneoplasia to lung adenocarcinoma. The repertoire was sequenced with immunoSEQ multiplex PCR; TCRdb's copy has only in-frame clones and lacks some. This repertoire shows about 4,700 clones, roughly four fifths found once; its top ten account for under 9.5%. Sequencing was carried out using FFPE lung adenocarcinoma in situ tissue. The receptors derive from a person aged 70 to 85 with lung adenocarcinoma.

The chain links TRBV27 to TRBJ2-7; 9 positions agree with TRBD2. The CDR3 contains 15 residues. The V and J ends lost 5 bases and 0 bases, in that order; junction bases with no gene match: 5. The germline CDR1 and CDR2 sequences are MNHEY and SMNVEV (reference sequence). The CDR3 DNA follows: TGTGCCAGCAGTATCCGGACTAGCGCCTCCTACGAGCAGTACTTC. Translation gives CASSIRTSASYEQYF.

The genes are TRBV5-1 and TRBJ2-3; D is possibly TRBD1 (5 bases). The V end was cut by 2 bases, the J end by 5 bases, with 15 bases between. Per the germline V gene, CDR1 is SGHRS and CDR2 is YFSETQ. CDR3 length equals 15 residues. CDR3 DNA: TGCGCCAGCAGCTTCGGGCAGGGCGGTAAAGATACGCAGTATTTT. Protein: CASSFGQGGKDTQYF.

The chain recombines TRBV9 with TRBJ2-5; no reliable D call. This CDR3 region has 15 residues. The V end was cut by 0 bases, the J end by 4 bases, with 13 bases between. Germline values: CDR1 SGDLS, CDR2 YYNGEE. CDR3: CASSVDWAVAETQYF. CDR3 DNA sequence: TGTGCCAGCAGCGTAGATTGGGCGGTAGCAGAGACCCAGTACTTC.

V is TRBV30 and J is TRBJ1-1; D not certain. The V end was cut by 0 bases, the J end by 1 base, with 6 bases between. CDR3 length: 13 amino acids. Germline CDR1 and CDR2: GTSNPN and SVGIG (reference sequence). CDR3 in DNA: TGTGCCTGGAGTGTAGGCAGGAACACTGAAGCTTTCTTT. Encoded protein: CAWSVGRNTEAFF.

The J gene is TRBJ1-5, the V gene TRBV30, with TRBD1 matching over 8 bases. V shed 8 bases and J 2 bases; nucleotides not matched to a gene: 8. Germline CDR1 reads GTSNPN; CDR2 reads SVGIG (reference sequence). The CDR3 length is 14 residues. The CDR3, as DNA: TGTGCCCTGGGGACAGGTAATGGCAATCAGCCCCAGCATTTT. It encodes CALGTGNGNQPQHF.

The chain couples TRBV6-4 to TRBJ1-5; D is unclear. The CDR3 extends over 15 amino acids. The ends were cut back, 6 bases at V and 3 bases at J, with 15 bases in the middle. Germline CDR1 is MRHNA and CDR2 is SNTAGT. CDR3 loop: CASSTRTEANQPQHF. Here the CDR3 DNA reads TGTGCCAGCAGCACTAGGACGGAAGCCAATCAGCCCCAGCATTTT.

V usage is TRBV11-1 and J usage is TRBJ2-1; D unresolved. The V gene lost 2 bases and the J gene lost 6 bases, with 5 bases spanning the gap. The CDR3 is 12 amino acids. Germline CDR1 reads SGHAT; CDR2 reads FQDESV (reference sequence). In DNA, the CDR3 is TGTGCCAGCAGCTTAAAACGCAATGAGCAGTTCTTC. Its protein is CASSLKRNEQFF.

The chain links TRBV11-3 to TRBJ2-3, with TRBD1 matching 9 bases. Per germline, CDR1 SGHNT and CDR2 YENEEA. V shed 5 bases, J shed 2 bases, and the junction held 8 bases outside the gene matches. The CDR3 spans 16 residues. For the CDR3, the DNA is TGTGCCAGCAGCCGGACCGGGACAGGGATCACAGATACGCAGTATTTT. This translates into CASSRTGTGITDTQYF.

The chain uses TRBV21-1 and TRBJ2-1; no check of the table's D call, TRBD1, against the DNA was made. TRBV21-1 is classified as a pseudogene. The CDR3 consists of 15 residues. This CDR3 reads CASSKGTGEKNEQFF. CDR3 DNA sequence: TGTGCCAGCAGCAAAGGGACAGGGGAAAAGAATGAGCAGTTCTTC.

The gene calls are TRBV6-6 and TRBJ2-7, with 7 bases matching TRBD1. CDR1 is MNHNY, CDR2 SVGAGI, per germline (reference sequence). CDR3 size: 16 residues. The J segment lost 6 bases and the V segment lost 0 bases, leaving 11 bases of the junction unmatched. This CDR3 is CASSYSKTGVTGEQYF. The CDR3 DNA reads TGTGCCAGCAGTTACTCGAAAACAGGGGTAACGGGCGAGCAGTACTTC.

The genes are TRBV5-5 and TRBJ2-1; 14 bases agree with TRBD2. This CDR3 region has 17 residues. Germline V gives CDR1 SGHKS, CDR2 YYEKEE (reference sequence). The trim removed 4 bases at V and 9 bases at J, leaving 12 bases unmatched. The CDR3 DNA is TGTGCCAGCAGCGCCAGCGGGACTAGCGGGAGAGGCGGTGAGCAGTTCTTC. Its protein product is CASSASGTSGRGGEQFF.

CDR3 in amino acids: CASSAGTSGSQYF. DNA of the CDR3: TGTGCCAGTAGTGCAGGGACTAGCGGGTCCCAGTACTTC. The rearrangement uses TRBV19 and TRBJ2-5, with 12 bases identical to TRBD2. Trimming took 5 bases from V and 9 from J; bases not matched to a gene: 4. The CDR3 loop spans 13 amino acids. Per germline, CDR1 LNHDA and CDR2 SQIVND (reference sequence).

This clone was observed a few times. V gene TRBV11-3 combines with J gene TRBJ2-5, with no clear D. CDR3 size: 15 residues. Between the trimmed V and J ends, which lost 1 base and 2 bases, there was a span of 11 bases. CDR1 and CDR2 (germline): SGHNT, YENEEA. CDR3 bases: TGTGCCAGCAGCTTAGGGATCTCCCAACAAGAGACCCAGTACTTC. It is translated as CASSLGISQQETQYF.